This T cell receptor (beta chain) was sequenced for a study of control samples from healthy donors and cancer patients (dated by TCRdb to the early 2020s). The library was prepared using the immunoSEQ multiplex PCR assay. TCRdb took this table from immuneACCESS and kept in-frame rearrangements with V and J called. Such tables lack part of the clones; where checked against another copy, unresolved V genes explain under half of the gap, and the rest is unexplained. The sample contains tens of thousands of clones, 70% to 90% of them found a single time. About 7.6% of the sample is in the top ten clones. As concerns this clone: What this receptor recognizes is not known. Base qualities were left out, and no much larger clone turns up one base away.

Deletion took 2 bases off V and 8 bases off J, with a span of 18 bases between the germline ends. Including the terminal cysteine and phenylalanine, the CDR3 comprises 15 residues. Of the read, only the CDR3 DNA is kept; its 45 bases are in frame from base 1. According to the germline V gene, CDR1 reads SGHVS and CDR2 reads FQNEAQ. This receptor was taken from a woman in her sixties in good health. The specimen sequenced was blood. Here the chain combines TRBV7-8 and TRBJ1-2; there is no confident call for the D gene. The DNA is as follows: TGTGCCAGCAGCTTAACCACTGGGAACCTCATCGGCTACACCTTC. It specifies CASSLTTGNLIGYTF. This CDR3, with the reference TRBV7-8 and TRBJ1-2 proteins standing in past its ends, gives the full variable domain GAGVSQSPRYKVAKRGQDVALRCDPISGHVSLFWYQQALGQGPEFLTYFQNEAQLDKSGLPSDRFFAERPEGSVSTLKIQRTQQEDSAVYLCASSLTTGNLIGYTFGSGTRLTVV.